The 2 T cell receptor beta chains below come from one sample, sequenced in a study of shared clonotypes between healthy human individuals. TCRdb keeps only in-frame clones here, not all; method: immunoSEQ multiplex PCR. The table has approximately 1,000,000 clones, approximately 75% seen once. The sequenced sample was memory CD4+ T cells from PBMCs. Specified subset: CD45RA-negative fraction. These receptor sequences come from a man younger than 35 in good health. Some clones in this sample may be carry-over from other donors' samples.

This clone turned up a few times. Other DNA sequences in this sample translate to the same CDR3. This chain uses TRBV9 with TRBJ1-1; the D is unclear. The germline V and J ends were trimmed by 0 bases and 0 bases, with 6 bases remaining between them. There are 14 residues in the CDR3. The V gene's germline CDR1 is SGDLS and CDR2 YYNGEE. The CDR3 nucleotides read TGTGCCAGCAGCGTAGGCGGAGTGAACACTGAAGCTTTCTTT. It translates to CASSVGGVNTEAFF.

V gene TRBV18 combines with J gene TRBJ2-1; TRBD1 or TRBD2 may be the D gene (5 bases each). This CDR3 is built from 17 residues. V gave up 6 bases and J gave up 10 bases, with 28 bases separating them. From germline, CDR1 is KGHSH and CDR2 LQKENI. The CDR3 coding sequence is TGTGCCAGCTCGCCTAACTCCGGGACCACATATTTTGGCGAGCAGTTCTTC. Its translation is CASSPNSGTTYFGEQFF.